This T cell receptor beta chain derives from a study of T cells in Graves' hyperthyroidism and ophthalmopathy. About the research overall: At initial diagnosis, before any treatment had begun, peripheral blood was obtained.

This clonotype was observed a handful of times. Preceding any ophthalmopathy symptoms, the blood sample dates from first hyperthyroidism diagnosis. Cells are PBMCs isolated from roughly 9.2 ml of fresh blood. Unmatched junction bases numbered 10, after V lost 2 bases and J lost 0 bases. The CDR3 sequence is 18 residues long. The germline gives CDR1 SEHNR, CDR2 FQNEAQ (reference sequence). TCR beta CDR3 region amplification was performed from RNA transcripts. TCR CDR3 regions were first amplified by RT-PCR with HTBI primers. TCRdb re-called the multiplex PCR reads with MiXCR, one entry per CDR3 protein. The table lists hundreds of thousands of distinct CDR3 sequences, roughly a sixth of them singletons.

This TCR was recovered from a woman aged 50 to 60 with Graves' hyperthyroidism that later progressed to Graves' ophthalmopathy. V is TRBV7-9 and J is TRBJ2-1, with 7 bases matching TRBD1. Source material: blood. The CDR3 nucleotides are TGTGCCAGCAGCTTATCCGACAGGGCCAAAAGCTCCTACAATGAGCAGTTCTTC. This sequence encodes CASSLSDRAKSSYNEQFF.